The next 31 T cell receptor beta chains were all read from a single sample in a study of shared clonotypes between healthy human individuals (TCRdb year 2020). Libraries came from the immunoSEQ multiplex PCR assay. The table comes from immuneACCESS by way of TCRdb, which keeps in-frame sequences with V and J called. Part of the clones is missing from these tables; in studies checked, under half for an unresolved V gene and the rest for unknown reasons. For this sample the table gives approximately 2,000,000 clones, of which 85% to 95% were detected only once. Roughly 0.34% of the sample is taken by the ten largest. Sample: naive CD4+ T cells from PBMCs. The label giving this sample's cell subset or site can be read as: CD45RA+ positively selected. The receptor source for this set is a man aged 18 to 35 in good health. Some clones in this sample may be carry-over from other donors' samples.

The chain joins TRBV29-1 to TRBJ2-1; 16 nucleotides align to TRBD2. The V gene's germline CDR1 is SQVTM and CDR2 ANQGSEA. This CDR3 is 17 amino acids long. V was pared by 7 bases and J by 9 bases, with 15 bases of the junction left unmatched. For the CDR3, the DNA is TGCAGCGCCTCGGGACTAGCGGGAGGGCCGGACAATCGTGAGCAGTTCTTC. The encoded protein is CSASGLAGGPDNREQFF.

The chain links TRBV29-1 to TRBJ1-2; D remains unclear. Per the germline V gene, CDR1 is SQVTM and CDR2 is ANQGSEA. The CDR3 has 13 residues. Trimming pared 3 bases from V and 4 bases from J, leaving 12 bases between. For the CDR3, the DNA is TGCAGCGTTGATGTCGTAGCGGGCTATGGCTACACCTTC. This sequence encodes CSVDVVAGYGYTF.

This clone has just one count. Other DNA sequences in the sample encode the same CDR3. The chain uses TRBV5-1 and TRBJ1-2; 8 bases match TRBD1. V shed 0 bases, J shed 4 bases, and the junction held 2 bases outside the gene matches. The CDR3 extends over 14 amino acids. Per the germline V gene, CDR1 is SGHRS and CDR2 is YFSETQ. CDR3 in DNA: TGCGCCAGCAGCTTGGAAGGACAGGGCTATGGCTACACCTTC. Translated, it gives CASSLEGQGYGYTF.

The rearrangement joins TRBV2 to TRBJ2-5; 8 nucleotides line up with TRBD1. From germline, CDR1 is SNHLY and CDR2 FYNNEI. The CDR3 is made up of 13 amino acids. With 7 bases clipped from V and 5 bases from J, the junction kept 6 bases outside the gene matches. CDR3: CASIGQGGETQYF. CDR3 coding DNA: TGTGCCAGCATCGGACAGGGCGGGGAGACCCAGTACTTC.

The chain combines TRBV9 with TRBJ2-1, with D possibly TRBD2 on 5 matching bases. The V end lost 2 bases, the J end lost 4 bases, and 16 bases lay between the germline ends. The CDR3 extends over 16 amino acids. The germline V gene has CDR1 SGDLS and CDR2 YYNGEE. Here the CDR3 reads CASSVGRASNYNEQFF. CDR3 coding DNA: TGTGCCAGCAGCGTCGGGCGGGCCTCGAATTACAATGAGCAGTTCTTC.

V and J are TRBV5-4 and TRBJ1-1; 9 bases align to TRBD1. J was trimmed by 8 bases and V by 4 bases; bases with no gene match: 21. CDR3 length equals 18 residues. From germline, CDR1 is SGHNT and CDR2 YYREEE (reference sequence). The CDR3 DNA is TGTGCCAGCAGCGTACCATCCGGCGGACAGGGGCAAGGTCACGAAGCTTTCTTT. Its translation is CASSVPSGGQGQGHEAFF.

The CDR3, as DNA: TGTGCCAGCAGTGAAGCGCCGACAGGGGTGGAAGAGCAGTACTTC. Encoded protein: CASSEAPTGVEEQYF. This chain links TRBV2 with TRBJ2-7, with 8 bases identical to TRBD1. Losses at the gene ends were 0 bases for V and 7 bases for J; bases not matched to a gene: 8. Germline CDR1 is SNHLY and CDR2 is FYNNEI. This CDR3 contains 15 residues.

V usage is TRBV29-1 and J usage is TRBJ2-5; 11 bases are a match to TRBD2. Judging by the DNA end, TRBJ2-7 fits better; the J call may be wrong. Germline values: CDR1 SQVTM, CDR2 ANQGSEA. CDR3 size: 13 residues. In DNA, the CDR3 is TGCAGCGTGACTAGCGGGGTCTCCTACGAGCAGTACTTC. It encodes CSVTSGVSYEQYF.

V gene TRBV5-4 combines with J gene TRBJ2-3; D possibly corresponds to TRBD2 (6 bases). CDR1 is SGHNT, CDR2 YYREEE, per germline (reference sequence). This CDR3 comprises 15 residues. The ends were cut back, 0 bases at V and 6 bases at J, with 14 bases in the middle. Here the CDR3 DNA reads TGTGCCAGCAGCTTGGACTACCGAGGGAGGGATACGCAGTATTTT. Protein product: CASSLDYRGRDTQYF.

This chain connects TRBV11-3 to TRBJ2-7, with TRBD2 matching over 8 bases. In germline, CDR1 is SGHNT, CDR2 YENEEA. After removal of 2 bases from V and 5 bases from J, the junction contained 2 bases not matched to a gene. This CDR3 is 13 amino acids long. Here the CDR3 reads CASSLPGGDEQYF. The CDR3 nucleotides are TGTGCCAGCAGCTTACCCGGGGGGGACGAGCAGTACTTC.

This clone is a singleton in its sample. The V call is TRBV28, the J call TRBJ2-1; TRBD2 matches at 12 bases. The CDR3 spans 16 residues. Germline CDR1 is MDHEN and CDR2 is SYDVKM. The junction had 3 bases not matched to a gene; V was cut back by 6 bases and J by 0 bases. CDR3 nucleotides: TGTGCCAGCAGAGAGACTAGCGGGAGCTCCTACAATGAGCAGTTCTTC. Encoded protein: CASRETSGSSYNEQFF.

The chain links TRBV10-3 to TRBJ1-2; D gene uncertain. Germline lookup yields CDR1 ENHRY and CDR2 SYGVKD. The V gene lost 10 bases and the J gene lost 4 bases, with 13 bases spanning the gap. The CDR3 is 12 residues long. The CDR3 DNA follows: TGTGCCACAACCGGAGGGCCCTATGGCTACACCTTC. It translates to CATTGGPYGYTF.

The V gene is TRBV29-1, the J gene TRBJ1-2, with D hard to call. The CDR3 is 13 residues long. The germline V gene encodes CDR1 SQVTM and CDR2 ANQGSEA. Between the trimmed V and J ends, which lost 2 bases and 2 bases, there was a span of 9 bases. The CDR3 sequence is CSVELQPNYGYTF. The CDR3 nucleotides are TGCAGCGTTGAACTACAGCCCAACTATGGCTACACCTTC.

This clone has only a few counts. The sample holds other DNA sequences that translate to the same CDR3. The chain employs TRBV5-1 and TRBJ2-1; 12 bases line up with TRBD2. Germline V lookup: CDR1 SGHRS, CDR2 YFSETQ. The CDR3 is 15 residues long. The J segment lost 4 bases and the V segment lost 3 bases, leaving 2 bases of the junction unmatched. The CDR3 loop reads CASSWGTSGYNEQFF. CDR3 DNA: TGCGCCAGCAGCTGGGGGACTAGCGGGTACAATGAGCAGTTCTTC.

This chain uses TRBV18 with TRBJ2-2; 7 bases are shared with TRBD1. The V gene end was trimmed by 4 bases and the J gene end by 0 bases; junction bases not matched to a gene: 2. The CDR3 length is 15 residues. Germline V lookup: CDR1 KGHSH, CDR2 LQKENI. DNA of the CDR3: TGTGCCAGCTCACGGACAGGAGCGAACACCGGGGAGCTGTTTTTT. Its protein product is CASSRTGANTGELFF.

In nucleotides, the CDR3 is TGCGCCAGCAGCCTTCACGGGGCCAACGTCCTGACTTTC. Amino acid sequence: CASSLHGANVLTF. V and J are TRBV5-1 and TRBJ2-6; D is undetermined. Trimming left V 4 bases short and J 4 bases short, with 6 bases between. Per germline, CDR1 SGHRS and CDR2 YFSETQ. The CDR3 has 13 residues.

CDR3 in amino acids: CASSLVGMDEQFF. For the CDR3, the DNA is TGTGCCAGCAGCTTAGTCGGTATGGATGAGCAGTTCTTC. V gene TRBV7-9 combines with J gene TRBJ2-1; D unresolved. V shed 1 base and J shed 8 bases, with 9 bases lying between them. This CDR3 has 13 amino acids. Germline loops: CDR1 SEHNR, CDR2 FQNEAQ (reference sequence).

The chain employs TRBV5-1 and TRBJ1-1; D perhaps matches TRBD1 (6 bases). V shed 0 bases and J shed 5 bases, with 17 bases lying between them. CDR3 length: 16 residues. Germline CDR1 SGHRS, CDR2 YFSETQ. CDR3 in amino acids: CASSLDPVGGPTEAFF. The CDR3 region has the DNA TGCGCCAGCAGCTTGGACCCGGTCGGGGGCCCAACTGAAGCTTTCTTT. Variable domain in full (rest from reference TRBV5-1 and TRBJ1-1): KAGVTQTPRYLIKTRGQQVTLSCSPISGHRSVSWYQQTPGQGLQFLFEYFSETQRNKGNFPGRFSGRQFSNSRSEMNVSTLELGDSALYLCASSLDPVGGPTEAFFGQGTRLTVV.

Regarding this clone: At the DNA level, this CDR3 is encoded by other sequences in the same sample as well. As DNA, the CDR3 is TGTGCCAGCAGAACAGGGGTGGAGACCCAGTACTTC. It specifies CASRTGVETQYF. The V and J genes are TRBV6-5 and TRBJ2-5; 7 bases are shared with TRBD1. The CDR3 is made up of 12 amino acids. V shed 6 bases, J shed 5 bases, and the junction held 3 bases outside the gene matches. Germline-derived CDR1 and CDR2 are MNHEY and SVGAGI.

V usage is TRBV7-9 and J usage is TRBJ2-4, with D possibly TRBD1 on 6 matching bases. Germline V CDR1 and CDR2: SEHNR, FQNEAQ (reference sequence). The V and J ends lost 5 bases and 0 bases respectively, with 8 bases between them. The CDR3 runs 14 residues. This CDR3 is CASSNRVAKNIQYF. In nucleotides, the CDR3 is TGTGCCAGCAGCAACAGGGTAGCCAAAAACATTCAGTACTTC.

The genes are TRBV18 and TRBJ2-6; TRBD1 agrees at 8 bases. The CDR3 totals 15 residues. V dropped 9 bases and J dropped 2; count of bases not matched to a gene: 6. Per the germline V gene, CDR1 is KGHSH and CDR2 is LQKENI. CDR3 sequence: CASSDRETGANVLTF. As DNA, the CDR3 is TGTGCCAGTTCGGACAGGGAGACTGGGGCCAACGTCCTGACTTTC.

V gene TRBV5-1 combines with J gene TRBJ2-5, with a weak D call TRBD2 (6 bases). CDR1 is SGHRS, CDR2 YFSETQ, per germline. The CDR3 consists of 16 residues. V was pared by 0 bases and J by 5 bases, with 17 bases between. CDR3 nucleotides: TGCGCCAGCAGCTTGGATCGGGCGGGATGGGGGGAGACCCAGTACTTC. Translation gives CASSLDRAGWGETQYF.

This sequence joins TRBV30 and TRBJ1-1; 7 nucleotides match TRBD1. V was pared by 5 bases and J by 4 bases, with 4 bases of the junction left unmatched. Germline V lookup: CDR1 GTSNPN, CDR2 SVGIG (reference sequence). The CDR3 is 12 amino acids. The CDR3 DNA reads TGTGCCTGGGACCGGGACAGCACTGAAGCTTTCTTT. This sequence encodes CAWDRDSTEAFF.

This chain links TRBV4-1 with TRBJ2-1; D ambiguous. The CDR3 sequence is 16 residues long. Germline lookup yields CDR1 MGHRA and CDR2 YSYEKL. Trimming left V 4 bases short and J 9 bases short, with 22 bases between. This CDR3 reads CASSLVLSRVGVEQFF. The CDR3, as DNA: TGCGCCAGCAGCCTGGTACTGAGTCGTGTGGGTGTTGAGCAGTTCTTC.

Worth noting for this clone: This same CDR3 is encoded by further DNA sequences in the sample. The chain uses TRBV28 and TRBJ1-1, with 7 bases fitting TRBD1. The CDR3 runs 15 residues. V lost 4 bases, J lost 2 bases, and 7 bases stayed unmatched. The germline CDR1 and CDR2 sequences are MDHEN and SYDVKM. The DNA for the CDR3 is TGTGCCAGCAGTTCTCCCGGGACAGCCAACACTGAAGCTTTCTTT. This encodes CASSSPGTANTEAFF.

The CDR3, as DNA: TGTGCCACCCGAGTTCTAGCGGGAGCGGAGACCCAGTACTTC. Translating it yields CATRVLAGAETQYF. This chain uses TRBV28 with TRBJ2-5; 10 bases align to TRBD2. V shed 10 bases and J 5 bases; nucleotides not matched to a gene: 10. This CDR3 comprises 14 residues. Germline lookup yields CDR1 MDHEN and CDR2 SYDVKM. Complete variable domain (other parts from reference TRBV28 and TRBJ2-5): DVKVTQSSRYLVKRTGEKVFLECVQDMDHENMFWYRQDPGLGLRLIYFSYDVKMKEKGDIPEGYSVSREKKERFSLILESASTNQTSMYLCATRVLAGAETQYFGPGTRLLVL.

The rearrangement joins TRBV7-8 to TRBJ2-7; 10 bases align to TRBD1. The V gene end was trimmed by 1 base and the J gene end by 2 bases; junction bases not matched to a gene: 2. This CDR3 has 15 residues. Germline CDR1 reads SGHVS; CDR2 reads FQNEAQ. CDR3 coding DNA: TGTGCCAGCAGCTTAGGGACAGGGGGACCCTACGAGCAGTACTTC. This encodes CASSLGTGGPYEQYF.

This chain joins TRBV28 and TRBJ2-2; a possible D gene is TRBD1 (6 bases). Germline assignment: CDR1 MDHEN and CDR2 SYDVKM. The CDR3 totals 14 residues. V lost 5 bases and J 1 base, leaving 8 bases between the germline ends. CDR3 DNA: TGTGCCAGCAGTCGGGGACAGAACACCGGGGAGCTGTTTTTT. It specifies CASSRGQNTGELFF.

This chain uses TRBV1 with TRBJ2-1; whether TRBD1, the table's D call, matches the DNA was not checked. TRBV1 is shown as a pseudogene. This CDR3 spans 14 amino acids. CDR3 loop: CTSSQGGRYNEQFF. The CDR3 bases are TGCACCAGCAGCCAAGGGGGGCGCTACAATGAGCAGTTCTTC.

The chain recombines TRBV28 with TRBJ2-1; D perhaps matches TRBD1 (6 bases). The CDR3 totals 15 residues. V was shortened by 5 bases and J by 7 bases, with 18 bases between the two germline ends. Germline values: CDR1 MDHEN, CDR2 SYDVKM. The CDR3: CASSPAGERGNEQFF. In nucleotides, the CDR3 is TGTGCCAGCAGTCCGGCAGGTGAGAGGGGGAATGAGCAGTTCTTC.

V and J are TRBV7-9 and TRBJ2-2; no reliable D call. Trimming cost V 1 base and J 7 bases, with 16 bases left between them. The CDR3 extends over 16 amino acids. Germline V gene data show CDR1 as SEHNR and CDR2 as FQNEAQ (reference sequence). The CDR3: CASSLGLVASGGELFF. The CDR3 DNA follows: TGTGCCAGCAGCTTAGGGCTGGTGGCCTCCGGCGGGGAGCTGTTTTTT.